This is a list of T cell receptor beta chains from one sample in a study of tumor-infiltrating lymphocytes in primary liver carcinoma. TCRdb used MiXCR to reprocess the multiplex PCR reads, holding one entry per CDR3 protein. Seen here are tens of thousands of distinct CDR3 sequences, around 69% observed once, and the top ten hold less than 45%. Sequenced: liver tumor tissue from sampling region 4. The receptors were gathered from a middle-aged man with primary liver carcinoma and hepatitis B virus infection. Each CDR3 is given with its conserved first and last residue. The order of the fields is D gene, clone size, V gene, J gene, CDR3 DNA, CDR3 protein. D genes are given only for firm matches. The listing skips clone size in some rows; elsewhere it reads once, few, many or a size class.

D gene: -; clone size: many; V gene: TRBV5-1; J gene: TRBJ2-2; CDR3 DNA: TGCGCCAGCAGCTTGAGGTCCCTCACCGGGGAGCTGTTTTTT; CDR3 protein: CASSLRSLTGELFF
D gene: -; clone size: -; V gene: TRBV5-1; J gene: TRBJ2-3; CDR3 DNA: TGCGCCAGCAGCTCGTCCAGCGGCAGTGCAGATACGCAGTATTTT; CDR3 protein: CASSSSSGSADTQYF
D gene: -; clone size: few; V gene: TRBV19; J gene: TRBJ1-2; CDR3 DNA: TGTGCCAGTTTTAATCCGGCCCCTGACGGCTACACCTTC; CDR3 protein: CASFNPAPDGYTF
D gene: TRBD2; clone size: many; V gene: TRBV6-1; J gene: TRBJ2-1; CDR3 DNA: TGTGCCAGCAGGGAACTAGCGGGAGCTGGCAATGAGCAGTTCTTC; CDR3 protein: CASRELAGAGNEQFF
D gene: TRBD2; clone size: -; V gene: TRBV11-2; J gene: TRBJ2-2; CDR3 DNA: TGTACCAGTGCGGGGGTTAGGGCAGGCAAAGCCGGGGAGCTGTTATTT; CDR3 protein: CTSAGVRAGKAGELLF
D gene: -; clone size: few; V gene: TRBV6-1; J gene: TRBJ2-3; CDR3 DNA: TGTGCCAGCGGTGAAGGCACAGATACGCAGTATTTT; CDR3 protein: CASGEGTDTQYF
D gene: TRBD2; clone size: -; V gene: TRBV7-8; J gene: TRBJ2-2; CDR3 DNA: TGTGCCAGCAGCTTCCGGACTAGCGGGGCGAACACCGTGGAGCTGCTTTTT; CDR3 protein: CASSFRTSGANTVELLF
D gene: TRBD2; clone size: -; V gene: TRBV6-1; J gene: TRBJ2-6; CDR3 DNA: TGCGCCAGCAGTGAACGGGGGACGACTAGCTCTGGGGCCAACGTCCTGAGTTTC; CDR3 protein: CASSERGTTSSGANVLSF
D gene: -; clone size: few; V gene: TRBV29-1; J gene: TRBJ2-1; CDR3 DNA: TGCGGCGTTTTAATCCCCTCCAGAGAGCAGTTCTTC; CDR3 protein: CGVLIPSREQFF
D gene: -; clone size: -; V gene: TRBV14; J gene: TRBJ2-1; CDR3 DNA: TGTGCCAGCAGCCCCTCGGACGGTTTCGGTAATAATGAGCAGTTCTTC; CDR3 protein: CASSPSDGFGNNEQFF
D gene: -; clone size: -; V gene: TRBV5-1; J gene: TRBJ2-1; CDR3 DNA: TGCGCCAGCAGCTTGAGTGAAGTGGGAGCTAATGAGCAGTTCTTC; CDR3 protein: CASSLSEVGANEQFF
D gene: -; clone size: -; V gene: TRBV19; J gene: TRBJ2-4; CDR3 DNA: TGTGCCAGTAATAAGGACGTGTCCAAAAACATTCAATACTTC; CDR3 protein: CASNKDVSKNIQYF
D gene: TRBD2; clone size: -; V gene: TRBV5-5; J gene: TRBJ2-1; CDR3 DNA: TGTGCCAGCAGCTATCAGACTAGCGGGGCATACAATGAGCAATTCTTC; CDR3 protein: CASSYQTSGAYNEQFF
D gene: -; clone size: many; V gene: TRBV10-3; J gene: TRBJ2-1; CDR3 DNA: TGTGCCACTTTATACTCACCCCTCGGGAGTAACAATGAGCAGTTCTTC; CDR3 protein: CATLYSPLGSNNEQFF
D gene: -; clone size: -; V gene: TRBV6-6; J gene: TRBJ2-3; CDR3 DNA: TGTGCCAGTAATCCCATCGCGGGTGGAGTCGCAGATACGCAGTATTTT; CDR3 protein: CASNPIAGGVADTQYF
D gene: -; clone size: -; V gene: TRBV4-2; J gene: TRBJ1-2; CDR3 DNA: TGCTCCAGCAGTGCTGGGGCAGACGGCTACACGTTC; CDR3 protein: CSSSAGADGYTF
D gene: -; clone size: -; V gene: TRBV29-1; J gene: TRBJ1-5; CDR3 DNA: TGCAGCGCCGGATGGGCAGCGAATCAGCCCCAGCATTTT; CDR3 protein: CSAGWAANQPQHF
D gene: TRBD1; clone size: many; V gene: TRBV7-9; J gene: TRBJ1-2; CDR3 DNA: TGTGCCAGCAGCCGACCGACAGGGGGAAAAGATGGCTACACCTTC; CDR3 protein: CASSRPTGGKDGYTF
D gene: -; clone size: -; V gene: TRBV11-2; J gene: TRBJ2-1; CDR3 DNA: TGTGCCAGTAGCCCGTCGGGGGCTAGCGCGTACAATGAGCAGTTCTTC; CDR3 protein: CASSPSGASAYNEQFF
D gene: TRBD1; clone size: -; V gene: TRBV29-1; J gene: TRBJ1-1; CDR3 DNA: TGCAGCGTTACAGGGGGCTGGGGGATGTACACTGAAGCTTTCTTT; CDR3 protein: CSVTGGWGMYTEAFF
D gene: -; clone size: many; V gene: TRBV11-1; J gene: TRBJ1-1; CDR3 DNA: TGTGCCAGCAGCTTAGCGTCGGGCGCCCCCGGGAACACTGAAGCTTTCTTT; CDR3 protein: CASSLASGAPGNTEAFF
D gene: -; clone size: -; V gene: TRBV12-3/TRBV12-4; J gene: TRBJ2-6; CDR3 DNA: TGTGCCACCACCCTCTCCCGCTCTGGGGCCAACGTCCCGACTTTC; CDR3 protein: CATTLSRSGANVPTF
D gene: TRBD1; clone size: -; V gene: TRBV9; J gene: TRBJ2-5; CDR3 DNA: TGTGCCAGCAGCCGGACAGGGGGCGGGGAGACCCAGTACTTC; CDR3 protein: CASSRTGGGETQYF
D gene: -; clone size: -; V gene: TRBV2; J gene: TRBJ2-5; CDR3 DNA: TGTGCCAGCATCGAGGCAGGGACGTGGGAGACGCAGTACTTC; CDR3 protein: CASIEAGTWETQYF
D gene: -; clone size: -; V gene: TRBV6-1; J gene: TRBJ2-3; CDR3 DNA: TGTACCAGCAGTGAAACAGATATGCAGTTTTTT; CDR3 protein: CTSSETDMQFF